One sample yielded the 15 T cell receptor beta chains listed below, sequenced in a study of PD-L1 blockade in urothelial cancer. Clones were sequenced by immunoSEQ multiplex PCR, and TCRdb holds only the in-frame ones, with some missing. In the table there are under 80,000 clones, about four fifths of which are singletons. Noted time point: pretreatment peripheral blood. The sample in question was PBMCs, obtained around atezolizumab (anti-PD-L1) treatment. The receptors come from a man aged 65 to 79 with urothelial cancer.

V is TRBV9 and J is TRBJ1-1; 7 bases align to TRBD1. The CDR3 length is 14 residues. The V and J ends lost 0 bases and 1 base, in that order; junction bases with no gene match: 0. Per germline, CDR1 SGDLS and CDR2 YYNGEE. The CDR3 DNA reads as TGTGCCAGCAGCGTAGGGACAGGGAACACTGAAGCTTTCTTT. This codes for CASSVGTGNTEAFF.

This sequence joins TRBV5-6 and TRBJ2-7; D might be TRBD2 (6 bases). Germline values: CDR1 SGHDT, CDR2 YYEEEE. V was pared by 2 bases and J by 7 bases, with 19 bases between. The CDR3 extends over 15 amino acids. The CDR3 loop reads CASSFQLAYGGEQYF. The CDR3 DNA reads TGTGCCAGCAGCTTTCAACTAGCCTATGGGGGGGAGCAGTACTTC.

This clone was observed a handful of times. The chain is built from TRBV6-5 and TRBJ1-1; D uncertain. This CDR3 contains 13 residues. Germline assignment: CDR1 MNHEY and CDR2 SVGAGI. V was trimmed by 7 bases and J by 2 bases, leaving 11 bases between them. CDR3 sequence: CASISDGNTEAFF. As DNA, the CDR3 is TGTGCCAGCATAAGCGACGGCAACACTGAAGCTTTCTTT.

The genes are TRBV4-2 and TRBJ2-1; 10 bases agree with TRBD1. Germline trimming cut 4 bases from V and 7 bases from J; bases unmatched to any gene: 7. CDR3 length equals 15 residues. Germline lookup yields CDR1 LGHNA and CDR2 YNFKEQ. CDR3 loop: CASSPGQGERNEQFF. CDR3 coding DNA: TGTGCCAGCAGCCCAGGACAGGGGGAGCGAAATGAGCAGTTCTTC.

The J gene is TRBJ1-3, the V gene TRBV19, with 11 bases that match TRBD1. The germline gives CDR1 LNHDA, CDR2 SQIVND (reference sequence). CDR3 length: 19 residues. V lost 8 bases, J lost 4 bases, and 19 bases stayed unmatched. The CDR3 DNA follows: TGTGCCAGTTCGAGTCGCGGGGACAGGGGGACCGTTTTGGGAAACACCATATATTTT. Encoded protein: CASSSRGDRGTVLGNTIYF.

This chain uses TRBV5-1 with TRBJ2-5; TRBD2 matches 8 bases. The germline V gene encodes CDR1 SGHRS and CDR2 YFSETQ. The V and J ends lost 4 bases and 7 bases, in that order; junction bases with no gene match: 9. This CDR3 spans 14 amino acids. The CDR3 spells CASSPGTSGVTQYF. The CDR3 DNA sequence: TGCGCCAGCAGCCCCGGGACTAGTGGTGTGACCCAGTACTTC.

CDR3 loop: CASSNSGGGYNEQFF. The CDR3 DNA is TGTGCCAGCAGCAATAGCGGGGGAGGCTACAATGAGCAGTTCTTC. The V and J genes are TRBV7-2 and TRBJ2-1; 9 nucleotides agree with TRBD2. The trim removed 5 bases at V and 3 bases at J, leaving 5 bases unmatched. Germline CDR1 SGHTA, CDR2 FQGNSA. The length of the CDR3 is 15 residues.

The chain recombines TRBV4-1 with TRBJ2-5; TRBD1 aligns across 9 bases. Germline lookup yields CDR1 MGHRA and CDR2 YSYEKL. V lost 3 bases to trimming and J lost 5 bases; unmatched junction nucleotides: 7. The length of the CDR3 is 15 residues. This CDR3 reads CASSQNFGTGETQYF. The CDR3 coding sequence is TGCGCCAGCAGCCAGAACTTCGGGACAGGGGAGACCCAGTACTTC.

The chain joins TRBV7-3 to TRBJ1-2, with D perhaps matching TRBD1 (5 bases). The V gene lost 3 bases and the J gene lost 6 bases, with 11 bases spanning the gap. In germline, CDR1 is SGHTA, CDR2 FQGTGA. This CDR3 comprises 13 residues. The CDR3 loop reads CASSFSGYDGYTF. Written as DNA, the CDR3 is TGTGCCAGCAGCTTTTCAGGGTATGATGGCTACACCTTC.

This sequence joins TRBV15 and TRBJ1-4, with a tentative D call TRBD1 (6 bases). Germline lookup yields CDR1 LNHNV and CDR2 YYDKDF (reference sequence). CDR3 length: 16 residues. V was trimmed by 4 bases and J by 5 bases, leaving 17 bases between them. This chain's CDR3 is CATSIWTENYNEKLFF. CDR3 nucleotide sequence: TGTGCCACCAGCATCTGGACAGAGAACTACAATGAAAAACTGTTTTTT.

J is TRBJ1-2 and V is TRBV15; D call uncertain. Deletions cut 5 bases from V and 0 bases from J, with 10 bases between. This CDR3 has 14 amino acids. Per germline, CDR1 LNHNV and CDR2 YYDKDF (reference sequence). The CDR3 here is CATSGSGANYGYTF. The DNA of the CDR3 is TGTGCCACCAGCGGGAGCGGGGCTAACTATGGCTACACCTTC.

V and J are TRBV15 and TRBJ2-1; D is unresolved. The CDR3 consists of 13 residues. Per the germline V gene, CDR1 is LNHNV and CDR2 is YYDKDF (reference sequence). Trimming took 0 bases from V and 7 from J, leaving 7 bases between them. The CDR3 sequence: CATSRDRLNEQFF. The CDR3 DNA reads as TGTGCCACCAGCAGAGATCGCCTAAATGAGCAGTTCTTC.

The V and J genes are TRBV19 and TRBJ1-2, with D tentatively TRBD1 (6 bases). The CDR3 contains 14 residues. Deletions cut 6 bases from V and 5 bases from J, with 16 bases between. CDR1 and CDR2 from the germline V gene are LNHDA and SQIVND (reference sequence). The DNA of the CDR3 is TGTGCCAGTAGGCCGGACAGATTTGGTTATGGCTACACCTTC. Translating it yields CASRPDRFGYGYTF.

This clone appeared a few times. The V call is TRBV18, the J call TRBJ1-1, with D hard to call. There are 15 residues in the CDR3. The ends were cut back, 0 bases at V and 0 bases at J, with 8 bases in the middle. CDR1 and CDR2 from the germline V gene are KGHSH and LQKENI. For the CDR3, the DNA is TGTGCCAGCTCACCACCGGGGAGGGTGAACACTGAAGCTTTCTTT. Translation gives CASSPPGRVNTEAFF.

The V and J genes are TRBV4-2 and TRBJ2-1; 8 nucleotides agree with TRBD2. The CDR3 contains 16 residues. Unmatched junction bases numbered 7, after V lost 2 bases and J lost 4 bases. From germline, CDR1 is LGHNA and CDR2 YNFKEQ. The CDR3 nucleotides read TGTGCCAGCAGCCAAAATCCAGCGGGAGTTTACAATGAGCAGTTCTTC. It encodes CASSQNPAGVYNEQFF.